This T cell receptor beta chain is drawn from a study of blood T cell repertoires in COVID-19. Across the whole study: COVID-19 samples from acute and convalescent phases originated in the United States, Italy and Spain. Nucleic acid was either cDNA or gDNA, and it came from T cells, B-cell-depleted T cells, or PBMCs.

Germline CDR1 and CDR2: SNHLY and FYNNEI. V shed 7 bases and J shed 7 bases, with 19 bases lying between them. The CDR3 has 14 amino acids. Original data processing: Estimates of nucleated cell counts were drawn from the amplification of reference gene primers. Assay used: immunoSEQ multiplex PCR; TCRdb lists only in-frame clones, some missing. That table is the source of V, J and clone size, and D and trimming were worked out from the DNA. The sample includes 130,000 or so clones, about 90% of them seen just once. The sample comprised peripheral blood. The source of this sequence is a man aged 50-60 years with active COVID-19. The rearrangement links TRBV2 to TRBJ1-2; the D gene is possibly TRBD1 (5 bases). CDR3 region: CASTLDKGRGGYTF. CDR3 sequence (DNA): TGTGCCAGCACCCTGGACAAGGGTCGAGGTGGCTACACCTTC. The full variable domain, in which reference TRBV2 and TRBJ1-2 provide the parts outside the CDR3, is EPEVTQTPSHQVTQMGQEVILRCVPISNHLYFYWYRQILGQKVEFLVSFYNNEISEKSEIFDDQFSVERPDGSNFTLKIRSTKLEDSAMYFCASTLDKGRGGYTFGSGTRLTVV.